The 13 T cell receptor beta chains presented below share a single source sample, sequenced in a study of human T cells and chemical hapten exposure. Each CDR3 protein gets one entry after TCRdb re-called the RACE reads with MiXCR. Altogether approximately 44,000 distinct CDR3 sequences are present, about 4.8% being singletons, with the ten largest covering roughly 5.8%. Indicated time point: healthy volunteer bleed at 2 weeks. Unfractionated whole blood was the source from which total RNA was extracted. Sequenced sample: whole blood. Source of these receptors: a human donor in good health. Some clones in this sample may be carry-over from other donors' samples.

This clonotype has at least ten counts. This chain connects TRBV2 to TRBJ2-1, with TRBD2 matching 15 bases. CDR3 length: 19 residues. The junction had 10 bases not matched to a gene; V was cut back by 3 bases and J by 4 bases. CDR1 is SNHLY and CDR2 is FYNNEI in the germline V gene. CDR3 bases: TGTGCCAGCAGTGACCAACCCTTAGGGACTAGCGGGAGGTACAATGAGCAGTTCTTC. This gives the protein CASSDQPLGTSGRYNEQFF.

Remarks on this clonotype: A read error is possible here, since a much larger clone lies one base away. The CDR3 region is CASSTNSEQFF. The CDR3 DNA is TGCGCCAGCAGCACCAACAGTGAGCAGTTCTTC. The V and J genes are TRBV5-1 and TRBJ2-1; the D is unclear. In germline, CDR1 is SGHRS, CDR2 YFSETQ. V was cut by 4 bases and J by 9 bases, with 8 bases left in between. The CDR3 extends over 11 amino acids. Together with reference TRBV5-1 and TRBJ2-1, the CDR3 gives the full variable domain: KAGVTQTPRYLIKTRGQQVTLSCSPISGHRSVSWYQQTPGQGLQFLFEYFSETQRNKGNFPGRFSGRQFSNSRSEMNVSTLELGDSALYLCASSTNSEQFFGPGTRLTVL.

The chain couples TRBV20-1 to TRBJ2-5; D may match TRBD1 or TRBD2 (6 bases each). Germline loops: CDR1 DFQATT, CDR2 SNEGSKA (reference sequence). Trimming left V 6 bases short and J 0 bases short, with 23 bases between. CDR3 length: 17 residues. Written as DNA, the CDR3 is TGCAGTGCACAAGACAGGCGGGGATCGGGGTACCAAGAGACCCAGTACTTC. Its translation is CSAQDRRGSGYQETQYF.

Regarding this clonotype: The junction differs from germline at one of its ends, possibly a read error. J is TRBJ1-5 and V is TRBV28, with TRBD1 identical over 7 bases. There are 14 residues in the CDR3. In germline, CDR1 is MDHEN, CDR2 SYDVKM. The CDR3 protein is CAISSPGGNQPQHF. In DNA form, the CDR3 reads TGTGCCATCAGTTCCCCAGGGGGGAATCAGCCCCAGCATTTT. Full variable domain (outside the CDR3, taken from reference TRBV28 and TRBJ1-5): DVKVTQSSRYLVKRTGEKVFLECVQDMDHENMFWYRQDPGLGLRLIYFSYDVKMKEKGDIPEGYSVSREKKERFSLILESASTNQTSMYLCAISSPGGNQPQHFGDGTRLSIL.

This clonotype appeared a few times. The chain employs TRBV13 and TRBJ2-7; perhaps TRBD1 as D (5 bases). The length of the CDR3 is 14 residues. The V gene lost 5 bases and the J gene lost 1 base, with 12 bases spanning the gap. Germline CDR1 and CDR2: PRHDT and FYEKMQ (reference sequence). CDR3 in amino acids: CASSKEGASYEQYF. In DNA form, the CDR3 reads TGTGCCAGCAGCAAGGAAGGGGCTTCCTACGAGCAGTACTTC. The whole variable domain, filled in from reference TRBV13 and TRBJ2-7, reads AAGVIQSPRHLIKEKRETATLKCYPIPRHDTVYWYQQGPGQDPQFLISFYEKMQSDKGSIPDRFSAQQFSDYHSELNMSSLELGDSALYFCASSKEGASYEQYFGPGTRLTVT.

This clonotype showed up many times. The chain couples TRBV11-2 to TRBJ1-2; TRBD1 might be the D (5 bases). Germline values: CDR1 SGHAT, CDR2 FQNNGV. The CDR3 runs to 13 residues. Between the trimmed V and J ends, which lost 1 base and 7 bases, there was a span of 10 bases. CDR3 DNA: TGTGCCAGCAGCTTAGGGGCAGGGAGTGGCTACACCTTC. Translating gives CASSLGAGSGYTF.

This clonotype was seen repeatedly, ten times or more. The chain uses TRBV29-1 and TRBJ1-2; 10 bases align to TRBD1. The CDR3 has 13 amino acids. V was pared by 6 bases and J by 6 bases, with 7 bases of the junction left unmatched. The germline V gene encodes CDR1 SQVTM and CDR2 ANQGSEA. This chain's CDR3 is CSVRGQGEDGYTF. CDR3 DNA: TGCAGCGTCCGAGGACAGGGGGAAGATGGCTACACCTTC.

At least ten counts were recorded for this clonotype. The chain couples TRBV12-3 or TRBV12-4 to TRBJ2-6; tentatively, D is TRBD1 (6 bases). The CDR3 runs 20 residues. Trimming left V 3 bases short and J 0 bases short, with 21 bases between. In DNA, the CDR3 is TGTGCCAGCAGTTTTTATACGGCGGGTTGGGGGCTCTCTGGGGCCAACGTCCTGACTTTC. It yields the protein CASSFYTAGWGLSGANVLTF.

This chain joins TRBV29-1 and TRBJ1-2; tentatively, D is TRBD1 (6 bases). Germline CDR1 and CDR2: SQVTM and ANQGSEA. Trimming left V 4 bases short and J 2 bases short, with 11 bases between. This CDR3 spans 13 amino acids. The CDR3 here is CSVGHTGNYGYTF. Written as DNA, the CDR3 is TGCAGCGTTGGCCATACAGGGAACTATGGCTACACCTTC.

The V gene is TRBV29-1, the J gene TRBJ2-5; a possible D gene is TRBD1 (6 bases). V was pared by 8 bases and J by 4 bases, with 23 bases between. This CDR3 spans 15 amino acids. Germline loops: CDR1 SQVTM, CDR2 ANQGSEA. CDR3 region: CSSEGRTVKGETQYF. The CDR3 bases are TGCAGCTCTGAAGGAAGGACAGTGAAGGGAGAGACCCAGTACTTC.

This clonotype was found many times. The rearrangement joins TRBV28 to TRBJ2-7; TRBD2 agrees at 10 bases. In germline, CDR1 is MDHEN, CDR2 SYDVKM. CDR3 length equals 14 residues. V lost 8 bases, J lost 4 bases, and 8 bases stayed unmatched. This CDR3 is CASHSGGEGYEQYF. In nucleotides, the CDR3 is TGTGCCAGCCACAGCGGGGGGGAAGGGTACGAGCAGTACTTC.

This clonotype was picked up many times. One end of the junction does not line up with germline, which may come from a read error. The CDR3 protein is CASSATSGTDTQYF. As DNA, the CDR3 is TGTGCTAGCAGCGCGACTAGCGGCACAGATACGCAGTATTTT. This chain links TRBV7-7 with TRBJ2-3; 8 bases are a match to TRBD2. This CDR3 contains 14 residues. Per germline, CDR1 SSHAT and CDR2 FNYEAQ (reference sequence).

This clonotype was counted at least ten times. The chain employs TRBV6-5 and TRBJ1-5, with TRBD1 as a possible D gene (6 bases). Deletions cut 6 bases from V and 4 bases from J, with 10 bases between. Per the germline V gene, CDR1 is MNHEY and CDR2 is SVGAGI. The CDR3 has 13 amino acids. CDR3: CASRDSLNQPQHF. Here the CDR3 DNA reads TGTGCCAGCAGGGACAGCCTAAATCAGCCCCAGCATTTT.